This T cell receptor (beta chain) was sequenced in a study of T cell responses to AZD1222 COVID-19 vaccine. Study-wide points: The donors showed a predominance of white British ancestry and of females, with possible underestimation of clonal diversity. Targeting of unmutated variant regions was reportedly seen in nearly half of spike-specific TCRs. Repertoire sampling happened only post peak T cell response.

Assay: immunoSEQ multiplex PCR; the TCRdb copy retains only in-frame clones and omits some. The sample shows about 130,000 clones, 75% to 90% of them seen only once. On this clone: No antigen is known for it.

The CDR3 contains 12 residues. The V and J ends lost 0 bases and 7 bases respectively, with 5 bases between them. Germline CDR1 is SGHRS and CDR2 is YFSETQ. Source: peripheral blood, taken 28 days after the second AZD1222 dose. The clonotype originates from an adult who received the AZD1222 COVID-19 vaccine. The chain employs TRBV5-1 and TRBJ2-1; D uncertain. In nucleotides, the CDR3 is TGCGCCAGCAGCTTGGAAGGGAATGAGCAGTTCTTC. It translates to CASSLEGNEQFF.